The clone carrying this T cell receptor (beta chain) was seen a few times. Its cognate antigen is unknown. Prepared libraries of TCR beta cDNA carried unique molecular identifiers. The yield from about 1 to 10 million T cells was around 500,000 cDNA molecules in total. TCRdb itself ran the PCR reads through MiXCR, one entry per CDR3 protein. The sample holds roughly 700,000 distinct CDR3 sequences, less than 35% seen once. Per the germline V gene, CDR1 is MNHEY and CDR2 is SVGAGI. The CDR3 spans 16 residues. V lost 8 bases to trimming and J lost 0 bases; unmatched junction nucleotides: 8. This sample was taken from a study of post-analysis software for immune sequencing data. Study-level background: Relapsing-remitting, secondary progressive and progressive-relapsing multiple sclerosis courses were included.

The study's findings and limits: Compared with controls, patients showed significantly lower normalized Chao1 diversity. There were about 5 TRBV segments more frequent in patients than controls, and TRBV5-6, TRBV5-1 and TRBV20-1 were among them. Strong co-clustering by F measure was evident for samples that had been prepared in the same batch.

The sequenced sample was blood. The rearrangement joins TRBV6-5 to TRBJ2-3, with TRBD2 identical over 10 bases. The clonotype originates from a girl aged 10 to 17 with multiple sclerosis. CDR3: CASGGQRGGSTDTQYF. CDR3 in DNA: TGTGCCAGCGGGGGACAGCGGGGGGGTAGCACAGATACGCAGTATTTT.